What follows are 14 T cell receptor beta chains derived from one specimen sequenced in a study of blood T cell repertoires in COVID-19. Clones were read by immunoSEQ multiplex PCR, and TCRdb kept only the in-frame ones, dropping some. The sample has over 150,000 clones, 86% seen once. Sequencing used peripheral blood. The receptors were gathered from a man aged 50 to 60 with active or convalescent COVID-19.

This chain links TRBV5-1 with TRBJ2-3; 10 bases line up with TRBD1. Germline CDR1 reads SGHRS; CDR2 reads YFSETQ. With 4 bases clipped from V and 2 bases from J, the junction kept 16 bases outside the gene matches. This CDR3 region has 19 residues. CDR3 in amino acids: CASSLGQGLILVFTDTQYF. The CDR3 DNA sequence: TGCGCCAGCAGCCTGGGACAGGGGTTGATACTGGTTTTCACAGATACGCAGTATTTT.

V and J are TRBV2 and TRBJ2-7; TRBD1 might be the D (6 bases). There are 15 residues in the CDR3. V lost 7 bases and J lost 5, with 21 bases in between. CDR1 SNHLY and CDR2 FYNNEI come from the germline V gene. Here the CDR3 DNA reads TGTGCCAGCAATTTCCGGTGGCAGGGGAGCGACGAGCAGTACTTC. It translates to CASNFRWQGSDEQYF.

The V and J genes are TRBV10-3 and TRBJ2-1; TRBD2 is a possible D gene (5 bases). CDR1 is ENHRY, CDR2 SYGVKD, per germline. The length of the CDR3 is 13 residues. Trimming left V 7 bases short and J 5 bases short, with 12 bases between. The CDR3 protein is CAIKIGGNNEQFF. The CDR3 DNA follows: TGTGCCATCAAAATCGGAGGAAACAATGAGCAGTTCTTC.

This clone was found once. This chain connects TRBV19 to TRBJ2-2; 8 nucleotides line up with TRBD1. Germline lookup yields CDR1 LNHDA and CDR2 SQIVND (reference sequence). Germline trimming cut 3 bases from V and 1 base from J; bases unmatched to any gene: 4. The CDR3 is 16 amino acids. CDR3 in DNA: TGTGCCAGTAGTATTGGGGGGACAGGGAACACCGGGGAGCTGTTTTTT. Residues: CASSIGGTGNTGELFF.

The V and J genes are TRBV28 and TRBJ2-3, with a tentative D call TRBD1 (5 bases). The germline V and J ends were trimmed by 3 bases and 4 bases, with 14 bases remaining between them. The length of the CDR3 is 15 residues. Germline-derived CDR1 and CDR2 are MDHEN and SYDVKM. The CDR3 DNA is TGTGCCAGCAGTTTCCGGGCTAGGACATCAGATACGCAGTATTTT. Protein product: CASSFRARTSDTQYF.

This clone turned up a few times. CDR3 residues: CATSDSRGFSYNEQFF. As DNA, the CDR3 is TGTGCCACCAGTGATTCCAGGGGGTTCTCCTACAATGAGCAGTTCTTC. The chain uses TRBV24-1 and TRBJ2-1; 7 positions match TRBD1. The CDR3 spans 16 residues. The V gene end was trimmed by 2 bases and the J gene end by 0 bases; junction bases not matched to a gene: 3. Germline CDR1 and CDR2: KGHDR and SFDVKD.

The genes are TRBV4-3 and TRBJ1-2; possibly TRBD1 for D (5 bases). Per germline, CDR1 LGHNA and CDR2 YSLEER. V was pared by 0 bases and J by 0 bases, with 8 bases between. The CDR3 has 15 residues. The CDR3 DNA is TGCGCCAGCAGCCAAGATTCACAGGCTAACTATGGCTACACCTTC. Encoded protein: CASSQDSQANYGYTF.

The DNA of the CDR3 is TGTGCCACCTTAGGGGGCCCCAACACCGGGGAGCTGTTTTTT. Amino acids: CATLGGPNTGELFF. The rearrangement joins TRBV7-9 to TRBJ2-2, with 7 bases lining up with TRBD1. The CDR3 consists of 14 residues. The V gene end was trimmed by 10 bases and the J gene end by 2 bases; junction bases not matched to a gene: 7. Germline lookup yields CDR1 SEHNR and CDR2 FQNEAQ (reference sequence).

The chain uses TRBV5-5 and TRBJ1-4; TRBD1 matches 7 bases. The CDR3 runs 13 residues. The trim removed 4 bases at V and 10 bases at J, leaving 7 bases unmatched. CDR1 is SGHKS and CDR2 is YYEKEE in the germline V gene (reference sequence). CDR3 DNA sequence: TGTGCCAGCAGCCAACAGGGGTCAGGAAAACTGTTTTTT. Its protein is CASSQQGSGKLFF. The variable domain in full, with the rest retrieved from reference TRBV5-5 and TRBJ1-4, is DAGVTQSPTHLIKTRGQQVTLRCSPISGHKSVSWYQQVLGQGPQFIFQYYEKEERGRGNFPDRFSARQFPNYSSELNVNALLLGDSALYLCASSQQGSGKLFFGSGTQLSVL.

This chain links TRBV5-1 with TRBJ2-5, with 10 bases fitting TRBD2. Germline values: CDR1 SGHRS, CDR2 YFSETQ. After removal of 4 bases from V and 2 bases from J, the junction contained 5 bases not matched to a gene. CDR3 length: 15 amino acids. The CDR3: CASSNLAGDQETQYF. The CDR3 nucleotides are TGCGCCAGCAGCAATCTAGCGGGAGATCAAGAGACCCAGTACTTC. The full variable domain, completed using reference TRBV5-1 and TRBJ2-5, is KAGVTQTPRYLIKTRGQQVTLSCSPISGHRSVSWYQQTPGQGLQFLFEYFSETQRNKGNFPGRFSGRQFSNSRSEMNVSTLELGDSALYLCASSNLAGDQETQYFGPGTRLLVL.

The chain carries TRBV11-3 and TRBJ2-3; 10 positions agree with TRBD2. Trimming took 2 bases from V and 5 from J; bases not matched to a gene: 7. This CDR3 has 16 amino acids. CDR1 and CDR2 (germline): SGHNT, YENEEA. CDR3 sequence reads: CASSLLLAGARDTQYF. In DNA form, the CDR3 reads TGTGCCAGCAGCTTACTCCTAGCGGGAGCCAGAGATACGCAGTATTTT. Using reference TRBV11-3 and TRBJ2-3 for the parts outside the CDR3, the full variable domain is EAGVVQSPRYKIIEKKQPVAFWCNPISGHNTLYWYLQNLGQGPELLIRYENEEAVDDSQLPKDRFSAERLKGVDSTLKIQPAELGDSAVYLCASSLLLAGARDTQYFGPGTRLTVL.

The sample holds one count of this clone. The V and J genes are TRBV9 and TRBJ2-2; no reliable D call. The CDR3 is 13 residues long. Trimming cost V 1 base and J 4 bases, with 5 bases left between them. CDR1 and CDR2 (germline): SGDLS, YYNGEE. CDR3 coding DNA: TGTGCCAGCAGCGTACACACCACCGGGGAGCTGTTTTTT. Translated: CASSVHTTGELFF. The full variable domain, rest sourced from reference TRBV9 and TRBJ2-2, is DSGVTQTPKHLITATGQRVTLRCSPRSGDLSVYWYQQSLDQGLQFLIQYYNGEERAKGNILERFSAQQFPDLHSELNLSSLELGDSALYFCASSVHTTGELFFGEGSRLTVL.

This chain uses TRBV7-9 with TRBJ2-6; a weak D match, TRBD1 (5 bases). V lost 5 bases and J 0 bases, leaving 17 bases between the germline ends. Germline values: CDR1 SEHNR, CDR2 FQNEAQ (reference sequence). CDR3 length equals 18 residues. CDR3 in DNA: TGTGCCAGCAGCGACAACGCAGGGTTCACCTCTGGGGCCAACGTCCTGACTTTC. Encoded protein: CASSDNAGFTSGANVLTF.

The rearrangement links TRBV2 to TRBJ1-5; a weak D match, TRBD1 (5 bases). V was clipped by 1 base and J by 4 bases, with 11 bases between them. The germline CDR1 and CDR2 sequences are SNHLY and FYNNEI. CDR3 size: 15 residues. DNA of the CDR3: TGTGCCAGCAGTGAAGAAGGACAAGGGAATCAGCCCCAGCATTTT. Translated, it gives CASSEEGQGNQPQHF. The whole variable domain, filled in from reference TRBV2 and TRBJ1-5, reads EPEVTQTPSHQVTQMGQEVILRCVPISNHLYFYWYRQILGQKVEFLVSFYNNEISEKSEIFDDQFSVERPDGSNFTLKIRSTKLEDSAMYFCASSEEGQGNQPQHFGDGTRLSIL.